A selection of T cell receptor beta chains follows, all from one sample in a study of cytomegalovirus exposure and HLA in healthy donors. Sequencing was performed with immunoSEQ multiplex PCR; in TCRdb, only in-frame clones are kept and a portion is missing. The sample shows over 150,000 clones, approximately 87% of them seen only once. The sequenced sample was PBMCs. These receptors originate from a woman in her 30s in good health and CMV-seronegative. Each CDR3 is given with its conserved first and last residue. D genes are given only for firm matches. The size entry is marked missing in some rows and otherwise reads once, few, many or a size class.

CDR3aa: CASSQRLAGFTDTQYF
CDR3nt: TGTGCCAGCAGCCAGCGACTAGCGGGGTTCACAGATACGCAGTATTTT
d_gene: TRBD2
j_gene: TRBJ2-3
abundance: -
v_gene: TRBV5-4

CDR3aa: CASTPMVTYNEQFF
CDR3nt: TGTGCCAGCACCCCGATGGTCACCTACAATGAGCAGTTCTTC
d_gene: -
j_gene: TRBJ2-1
abundance: -
v_gene: TRBV6-6

CDR3aa: CASSVVSGHTGELFF
CDR3nt: TGTGCCAGCAGCGTAGTTAGCGGACACACCGGGGAGCTGTTTTTT
d_gene: -
j_gene: TRBJ2-2
abundance: -
v_gene: TRBV9

CDR3aa: CASSQTGDEQYF
CDR3nt: TGTGCCAGCTCGCAGACGGGTGACGAGCAGTACTTC
d_gene: -
j_gene: TRBJ2-7
abundance: -
v_gene: TRBV18

CDR3aa: CASSLPGELFF
CDR3nt: TGTGCCAGCAGCTTACCCGGGGAGCTGTTTTTT
d_gene: -
j_gene: TRBJ2-2
abundance: -
v_gene: TRBV7-2

CDR3aa: CASSLAARDRGNEQYF
CDR3nt: TGCGCCAGCAGCTTGGCCGCTCGGGACAGGGGTAACGAGCAGTACTTC
d_gene: TRBD1
j_gene: TRBJ2-7
abundance: few
v_gene: TRBV5-1

CDR3aa: CASSGPTAYSGEAFF
CDR3nt: TGTGCCAGCAGTGGCCCGACAGCATACTCGGGTGAAGCTTTCTTT
d_gene: -
j_gene: TRBJ1-1
abundance: -
v_gene: TRBV6-1

CDR3aa: CASSVGSGANTGELFF
CDR3nt: TGTGCCAGCAGCGTAGGGAGCGGGGCGAACACCGGGGAGCTGTTTTTT
d_gene: TRBD2
j_gene: TRBJ2-2
abundance: -
v_gene: TRBV9

CDR3aa: CASTPEVGAGELFF
CDR3nt: TGTGCCAGCACCCCCGAGGTGGGTGCCGGGGAGCTGTTTTTT
d_gene: -
j_gene: TRBJ2-2
abundance: -
v_gene: TRBV6-4

CDR3aa: CASSEWDPSAYEQYF
CDR3nt: TGTGCCAGCAGTGAATGGGACCCCTCAGCCTACGAGCAGTACTTC
d_gene: -
j_gene: TRBJ2-7
abundance: -
v_gene: TRBV2

CDR3aa: CASSLWAGYQPQHF
CDR3nt: TGTGCCAGCAGCTTGTGGGCAGGGTATCAGCCCCAGCATTTT
d_gene: -
j_gene: TRBJ1-5
abundance: -
v_gene: TRBV5-6

CDR3aa: CASSLDRRRGWMALHF
CDR3nt: TGTGCCAGCAGCTTAGATCGACGTAGGGGGTGGATGGCCCTCCACTTT
d_gene: -
j_gene: TRBJ1-6
abundance: -
v_gene: TRBV13

CDR3aa: CASRLASSSYSNQPQHF
CDR3nt: TGTGCCAGCAGGTTGGCCAGCTCTTCCTATAGCAATCAGCCCCAGCATTTT
d_gene: -
j_gene: TRBJ1-5
abundance: -
v_gene: TRBV14

CDR3aa: CASSLDNTEAFF
CDR3nt: TGTGCCAGCAGTCTGGATAACACTGAAGCTTTCTTT
d_gene: -
j_gene: TRBJ1-1
abundance: -
v_gene: TRBV6-5

CDR3aa: CASSGRETQYF
CDR3nt: TGTGCCAGCAGCGGCCGTGAGACCCAGTACTTC
d_gene: -
j_gene: TRBJ2-5
abundance: -
v_gene: TRBV7-2

CDR3aa: CASSVSGETLSQYF
CDR3nt: TGTGCCAGCAGCGTTTCAGGGGAAACCTTGAGCCAGTACTTC
d_gene: -
j_gene: TRBJ2-5
abundance: -
v_gene: TRBV9

CDR3aa: CASSLRGADTQYF
CDR3nt: TGTGCCAGCAGCCTCAGGGGGGCAGATACGCAGTATTTT
d_gene: -
j_gene: TRBJ2-3
abundance: -
v_gene: TRBV7-7

CDR3aa: CAWSGLAGATDTQYF
CDR3nt: TGTGCCTGGAGTGGACTAGCGGGAGCCACAGATACGCAGTATTTT
d_gene: TRBD2
j_gene: TRBJ2-3
abundance: -
v_gene: TRBV30

CDR3aa: CASTKTGLDDTGELFF
CDR3nt: TGCGCCAGCACCAAGACAGGGTTGGATGACACCGGGGAGCTGTTTTTT
d_gene: TRBD1
j_gene: TRBJ2-2
abundance: -
v_gene: TRBV5-1

CDR3aa: CAISEWDGSYNEQFF
CDR3nt: TGTGCCATCAGTGAGTGGGACGGGTCATACAATGAGCAGTTCTTC
d_gene: -
j_gene: TRBJ2-1
abundance: once
v_gene: TRBV10-3